Sequencing of this T cell receptor (beta chain) was carried out in a study of T cell repertoires in cytomegalovirus infection. Study information: Indicated by public TCR beta signatures were CMV infection and matching HLA type. Study outcomes and limitations: The ex vivo response showed dominance by HLA-C-restricted CMV-specific TCR beta clonotypes. Frequencies of public TCR beta families were cumulated, and this identified carriers of CMV plus the relevant HLA.

Each CDR3 protein is one row after TCRdb ran MiXCR on the reads. The sample includes about 280,000 distinct CDR3 sequences, less than 25% seen only once; the top ten take approximately 19%. Note on this clonotype: Its specificity is not known.

The CDR3 consists of 13 residues. Trimming cost V 6 bases and J 10 bases, with 16 bases left between them. Germline CDR1 DFQATT, CDR2 SNEGSKA (reference sequence). The chain couples TRBV20-1 to TRBJ1-6; the D gene is possibly TRBD1 (5 bases). Sequencing was performed on cultured PBMCs, taken from culture after CMV antigen stimulation. This clonotype was obtained from a human donor in good health (CMV status not recorded). Some clones in this sample may be carry-over from other donors' samples. As DNA, the CDR3 is TGCAGTGCGGGGGGTCAGGGAGGGTCACCCCTCCACTTT. Translating it yields CSAGGQGGSPLHF.